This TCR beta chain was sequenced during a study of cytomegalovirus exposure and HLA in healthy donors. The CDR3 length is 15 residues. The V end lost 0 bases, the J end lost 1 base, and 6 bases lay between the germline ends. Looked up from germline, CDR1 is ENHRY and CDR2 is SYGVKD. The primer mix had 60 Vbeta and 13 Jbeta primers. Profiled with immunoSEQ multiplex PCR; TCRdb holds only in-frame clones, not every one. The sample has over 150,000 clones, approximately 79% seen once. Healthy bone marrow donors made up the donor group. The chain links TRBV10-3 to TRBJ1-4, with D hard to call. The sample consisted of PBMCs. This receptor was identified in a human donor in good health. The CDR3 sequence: CAISESRVTNEKLFF. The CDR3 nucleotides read TGTGCCATCAGTGAGTCGAGGGTAACTAATGAAAAACTGTTTTTT.